The source of this T cell receptor (beta chain) is a study of shared clonotypes between healthy human individuals. The naive CD8 population came from CD45RO-negative cells selected for CCR7, without terminally differentiated effector memory CD45RA+ cells. This clone was seen once. CDR3 size: 13 residues. The V gene lost 5 bases and the J gene lost 6 bases, with 14 bases spanning the gap. CDR1 is SGHAT, CDR2 FQNNGV, per germline. Here immunoSEQ multiplex PCR was the method, and the copy in TCRdb shows in-frame clones only, minus some. The sample has over 2,000,000 clones; 90% to 95% are singletons. This sequence originates from a man aged 18 to 29 in good health. Some clones in this sample may be carry-over from other donors' samples. The chain is built from TRBV11-2 and TRBJ2-7; D possibly matches TRBD1 or TRBD2 (6 bases each). Material: naive CD8+ T cells from PBMCs. CDR3 DNA: TGTGCCAGCAGCGGAGGGGGGCGCCCCGAGCAGTACTTC. It is translated as CASSGGGRPEQYF.